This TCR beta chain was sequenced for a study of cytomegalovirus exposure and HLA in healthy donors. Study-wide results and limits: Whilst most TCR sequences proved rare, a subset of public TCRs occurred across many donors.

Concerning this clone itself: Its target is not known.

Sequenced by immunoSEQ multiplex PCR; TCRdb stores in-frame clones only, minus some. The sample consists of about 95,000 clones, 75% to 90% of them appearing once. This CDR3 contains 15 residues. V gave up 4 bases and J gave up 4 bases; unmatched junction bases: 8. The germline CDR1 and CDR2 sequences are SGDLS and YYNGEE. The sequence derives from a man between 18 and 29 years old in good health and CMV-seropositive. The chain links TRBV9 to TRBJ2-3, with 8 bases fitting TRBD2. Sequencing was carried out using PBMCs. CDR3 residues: CASSLRTSFADTQYF. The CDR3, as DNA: TGTGCCAGCAGCCTCCGGACTAGCTTCGCAGATACGCAGTATTTT.